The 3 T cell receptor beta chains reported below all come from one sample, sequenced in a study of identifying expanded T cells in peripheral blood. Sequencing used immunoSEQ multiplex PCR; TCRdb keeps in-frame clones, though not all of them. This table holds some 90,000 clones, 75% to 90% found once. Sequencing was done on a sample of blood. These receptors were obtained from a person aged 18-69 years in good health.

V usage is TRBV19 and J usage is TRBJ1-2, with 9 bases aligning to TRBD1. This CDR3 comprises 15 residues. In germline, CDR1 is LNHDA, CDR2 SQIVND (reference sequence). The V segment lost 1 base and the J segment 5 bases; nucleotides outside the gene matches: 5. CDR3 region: CASSIGTGTGYGYTF. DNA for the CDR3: TGTGCCAGTAGTATAGGCACCGGGACAGGGTATGGCTACACCTTC.

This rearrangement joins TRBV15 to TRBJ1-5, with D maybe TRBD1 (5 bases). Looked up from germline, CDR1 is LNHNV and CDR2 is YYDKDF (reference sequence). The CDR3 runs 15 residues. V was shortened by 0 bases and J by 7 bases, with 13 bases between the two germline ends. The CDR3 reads CATSRDGGIGQPQHF. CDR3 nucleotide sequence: TGTGCCACCAGCAGAGACGGGGGTATAGGCCAGCCCCAGCATTTT.

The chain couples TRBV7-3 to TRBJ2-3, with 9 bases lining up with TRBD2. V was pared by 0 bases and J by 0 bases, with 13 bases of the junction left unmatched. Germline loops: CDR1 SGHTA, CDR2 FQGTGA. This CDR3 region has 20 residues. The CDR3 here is CASSLTLIRCGGDSTDTQYF. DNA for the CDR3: TGTGCCAGCAGCTTAACGTTAATACGTTGCGGGGGGGATAGCACAGATACGCAGTATTTT.